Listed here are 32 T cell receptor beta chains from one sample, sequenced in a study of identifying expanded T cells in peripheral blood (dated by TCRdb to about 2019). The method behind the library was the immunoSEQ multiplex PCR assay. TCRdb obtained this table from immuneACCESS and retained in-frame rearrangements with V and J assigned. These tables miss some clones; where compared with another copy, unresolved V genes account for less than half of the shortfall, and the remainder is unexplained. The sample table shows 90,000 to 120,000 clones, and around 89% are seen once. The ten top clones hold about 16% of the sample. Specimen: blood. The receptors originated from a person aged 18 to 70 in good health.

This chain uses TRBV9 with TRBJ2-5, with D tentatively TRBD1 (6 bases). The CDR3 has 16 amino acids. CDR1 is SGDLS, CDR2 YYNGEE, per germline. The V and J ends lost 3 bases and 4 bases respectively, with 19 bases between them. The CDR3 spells CASSADPQGRSETQYF. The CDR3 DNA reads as TGTGCCAGCAGCGCCGACCCCCAGGGGCGGTCAGAGACCCAGTACTTC. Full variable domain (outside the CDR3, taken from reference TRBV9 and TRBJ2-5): DSGVTQTPKHLITATGQRVTLRCSPRSGDLSVYWYQQSLDQGLQFLIQYYNGEERAKGNILERFSAQQFPDLHSELNLSSLELGDSALYFCASSADPQGRSETQYFGPGTRLLVL.

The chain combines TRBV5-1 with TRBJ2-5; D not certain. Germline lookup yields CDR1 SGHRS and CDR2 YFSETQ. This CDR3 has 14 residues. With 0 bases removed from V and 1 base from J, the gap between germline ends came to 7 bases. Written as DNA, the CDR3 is TGCGCCAGCAGCTTGGTGGGCGCCCAAGAGACCCAGTACTTC. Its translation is CASSLVGAQETQYF.

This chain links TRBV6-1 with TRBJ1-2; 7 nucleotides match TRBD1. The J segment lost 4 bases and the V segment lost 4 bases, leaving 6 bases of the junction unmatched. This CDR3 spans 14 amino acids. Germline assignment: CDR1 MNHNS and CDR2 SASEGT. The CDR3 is CASSALRDSYGYTF. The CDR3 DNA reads TGTGCCAGCAGTGCCCTCCGGGACAGCTATGGCTACACCTTC.

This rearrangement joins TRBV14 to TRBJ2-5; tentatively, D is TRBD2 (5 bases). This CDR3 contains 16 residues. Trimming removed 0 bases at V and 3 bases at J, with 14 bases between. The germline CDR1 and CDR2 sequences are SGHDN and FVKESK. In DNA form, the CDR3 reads TGTGCCAGCAGCCAAGAAAGGGAGAGTGGGGAAGAGACCCAGTACTTC. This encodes CASSQERESGEETQYF.

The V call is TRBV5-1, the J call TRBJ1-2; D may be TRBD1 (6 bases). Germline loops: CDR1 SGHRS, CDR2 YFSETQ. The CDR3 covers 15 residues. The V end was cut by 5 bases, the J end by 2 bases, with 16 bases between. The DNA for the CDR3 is TGCGCCAGCAGTTTCGGACAGCCGATAAACTATGGCTACACCTTC. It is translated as CASSFGQPINYGYTF.

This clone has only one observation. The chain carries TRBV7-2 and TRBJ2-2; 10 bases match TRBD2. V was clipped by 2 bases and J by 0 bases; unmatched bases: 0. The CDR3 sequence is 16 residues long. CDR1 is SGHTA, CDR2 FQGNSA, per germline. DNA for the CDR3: TGTGCCAGCAGCTTAACTAGCGGGGCGAACACCGGGGAGCTGTTTTTT. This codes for CASSLTSGANTGELFF.

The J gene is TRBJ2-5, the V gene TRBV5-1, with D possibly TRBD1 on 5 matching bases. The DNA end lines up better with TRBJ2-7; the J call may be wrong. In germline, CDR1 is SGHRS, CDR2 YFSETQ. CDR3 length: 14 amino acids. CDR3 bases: TGCGCCAGCAGCTCTCAGGGCCCTAGCTACGAGCAGTACTTC. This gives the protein CASSSQGPSYEQYF.

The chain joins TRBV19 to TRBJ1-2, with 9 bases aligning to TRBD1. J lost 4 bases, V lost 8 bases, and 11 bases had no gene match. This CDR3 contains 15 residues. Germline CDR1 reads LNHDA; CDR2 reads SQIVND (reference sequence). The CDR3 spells CASRTTGGAGYGYTF. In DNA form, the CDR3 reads TGTGCCAGTCGCACAACAGGGGGCGCCGGCTATGGCTACACCTTC.

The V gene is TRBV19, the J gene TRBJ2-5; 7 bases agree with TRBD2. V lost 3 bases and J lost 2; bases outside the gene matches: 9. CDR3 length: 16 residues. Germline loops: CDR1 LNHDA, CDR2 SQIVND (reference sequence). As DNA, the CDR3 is TGTGCCAGTAGTATTGGCTTTAGCGGGCCGCAAGAGACCCAGTACTTC. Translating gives CASSIGFSGPQETQYF.

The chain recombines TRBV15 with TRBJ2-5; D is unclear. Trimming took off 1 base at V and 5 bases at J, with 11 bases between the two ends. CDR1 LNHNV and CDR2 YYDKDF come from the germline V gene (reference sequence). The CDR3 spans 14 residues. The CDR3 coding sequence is TGTGCCACCAGCAGAGCTCCAATGGGGGAGACCCAGTACTTC. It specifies CATSRAPMGETQYF.

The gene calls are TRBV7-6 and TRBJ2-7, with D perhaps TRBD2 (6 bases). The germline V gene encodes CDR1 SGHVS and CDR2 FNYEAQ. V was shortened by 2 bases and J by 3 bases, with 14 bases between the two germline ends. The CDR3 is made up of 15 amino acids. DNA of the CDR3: TGTGCCAGCAGCTTATCGGAGGGTGCGGGCTACGAGCAGTACTTC. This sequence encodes CASSLSEGAGYEQYF.

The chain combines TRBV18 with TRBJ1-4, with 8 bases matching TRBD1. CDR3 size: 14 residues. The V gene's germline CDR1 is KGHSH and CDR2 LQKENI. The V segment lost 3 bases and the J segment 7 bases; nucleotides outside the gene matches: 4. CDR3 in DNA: TGTGCCAGCTCACCTGGGACAGGACTTGAAAAACTGTTTTTT. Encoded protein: CASSPGTGLEKLFF.

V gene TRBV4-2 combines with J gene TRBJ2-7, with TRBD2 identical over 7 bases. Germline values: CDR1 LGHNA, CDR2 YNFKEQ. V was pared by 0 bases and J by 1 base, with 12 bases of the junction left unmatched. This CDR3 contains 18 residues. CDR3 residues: CASSQETRSSGVSYEQYF. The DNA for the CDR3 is TGTGCCAGCAGCCAAGAAACAAGGTCAAGCGGGGTGTCCTACGAGCAGTACTTC.

CDR3 residues: CASSLYSPLYEQFF. In DNA, the CDR3 is TGTGCCAGCAGTTTATATAGTCCATTATATGAGCAGTTCTTC. The chain is built from TRBV27 and TRBJ2-1; no definite D call. The CDR3 has 14 amino acids. V gave up 1 base and J gave up 8 bases, with 12 bases separating them. Germline V CDR1 and CDR2: MNHEY, SMNVEV (reference sequence).

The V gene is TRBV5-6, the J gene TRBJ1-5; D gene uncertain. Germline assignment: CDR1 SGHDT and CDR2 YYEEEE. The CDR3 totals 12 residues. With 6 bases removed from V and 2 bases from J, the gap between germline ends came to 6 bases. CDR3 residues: CASKVGNQPQHF. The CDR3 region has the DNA TGTGCCAGCAAGGTGGGCAATCAGCCCCAGCATTTT.

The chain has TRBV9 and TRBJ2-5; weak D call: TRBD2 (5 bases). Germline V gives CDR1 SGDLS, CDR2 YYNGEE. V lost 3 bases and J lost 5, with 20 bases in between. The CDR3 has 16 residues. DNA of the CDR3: TGTGCCAGCAGCGCCTCCCCCCAACGGGGTCAGGAGACCCAGTACTTC. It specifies CASSASPQRGQETQYF. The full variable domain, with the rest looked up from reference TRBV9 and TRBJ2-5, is DSGVTQTPKHLITATGQRVTLRCSPRSGDLSVYWYQQSLDQGLQFLIQYYNGEERAKGNILERFSAQQFPDLHSELNLSSLELGDSALYFCASSASPQRGQETQYFGPGTRLLVL.

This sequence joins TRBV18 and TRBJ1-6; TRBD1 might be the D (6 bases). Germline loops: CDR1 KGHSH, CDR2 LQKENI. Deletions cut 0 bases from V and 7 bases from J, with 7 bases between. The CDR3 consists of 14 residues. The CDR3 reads CASSPPTGNSPLHF. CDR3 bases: TGTGCCAGCTCACCACCCACAGGGAATTCACCCCTCCACTTT. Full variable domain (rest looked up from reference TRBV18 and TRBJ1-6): NAGVMQNPRHLVRRRGQEARLRCSPMKGHSHVYWYRQLPEEGLKFMVYLQKENIIDESGMPKERFSAEFPKEGPSILRIQQVVRGDSAAYFCASSPPTGNSPLHFGNGTRLTVT.

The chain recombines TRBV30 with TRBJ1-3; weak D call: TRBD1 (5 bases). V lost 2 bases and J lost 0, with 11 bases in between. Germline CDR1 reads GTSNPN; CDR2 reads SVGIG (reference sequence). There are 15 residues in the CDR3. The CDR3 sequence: CAWSREDISGNTIYF. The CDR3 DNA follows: TGTGCCTGGAGTCGAGAGGACATCTCTGGAAACACCATATATTTT.

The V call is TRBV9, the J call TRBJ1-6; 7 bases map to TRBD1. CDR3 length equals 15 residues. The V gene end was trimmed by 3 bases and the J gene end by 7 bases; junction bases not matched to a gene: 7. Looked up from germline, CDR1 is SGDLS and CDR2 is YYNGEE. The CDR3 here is CASSARDSSNSPLHF. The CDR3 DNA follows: TGTGCCAGCAGCGCCAGGGACAGCTCCAATTCACCCCTCCACTTT.

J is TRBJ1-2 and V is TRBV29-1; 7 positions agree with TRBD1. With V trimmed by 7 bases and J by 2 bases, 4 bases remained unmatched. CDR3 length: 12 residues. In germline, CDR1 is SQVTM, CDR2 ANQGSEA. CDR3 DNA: TGCAGCGGGGGGACAGAAAACTATGGCTACACCTTC. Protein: CSGGTENYGYTF.

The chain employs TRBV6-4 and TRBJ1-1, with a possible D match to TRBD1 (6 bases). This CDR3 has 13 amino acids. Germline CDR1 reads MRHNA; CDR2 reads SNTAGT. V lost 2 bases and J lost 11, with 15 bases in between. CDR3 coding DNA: TGTGCCAGCAGTGACAACAGGGAGTCGGAGGCTTTCTTT. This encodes CASSDNRESEAFF.

CDR3 DNA: TGTGCCAGCAGCCCGGGACAGGGAGGCAATCAGCCCCAGCATTTT. Its translation: CASSPGQGGNQPQHF. The rearrangement joins TRBV7-2 to TRBJ1-5; 9 nucleotides agree with TRBD1. In germline, CDR1 is SGHTA, CDR2 FQGNSA. CDR3 size: 15 residues. Trimming cost V 5 bases and J 2 bases; bases outside gene matches: 4.

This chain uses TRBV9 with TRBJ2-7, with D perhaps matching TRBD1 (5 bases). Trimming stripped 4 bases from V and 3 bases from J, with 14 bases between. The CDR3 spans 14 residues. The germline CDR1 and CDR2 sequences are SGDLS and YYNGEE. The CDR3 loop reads CASSPDGASYEQYF. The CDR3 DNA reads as TGTGCCAGCAGCCCCGATGGGGCCAGCTACGAGCAGTACTTC.

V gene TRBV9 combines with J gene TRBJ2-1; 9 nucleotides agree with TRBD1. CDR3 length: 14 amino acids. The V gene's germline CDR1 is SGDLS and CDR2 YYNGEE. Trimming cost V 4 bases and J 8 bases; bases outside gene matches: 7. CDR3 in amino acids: CASSPGQGNDEQFF. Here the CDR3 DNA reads TGTGCCAGCAGCCCTGGACAGGGGAACGATGAGCAGTTCTTC.

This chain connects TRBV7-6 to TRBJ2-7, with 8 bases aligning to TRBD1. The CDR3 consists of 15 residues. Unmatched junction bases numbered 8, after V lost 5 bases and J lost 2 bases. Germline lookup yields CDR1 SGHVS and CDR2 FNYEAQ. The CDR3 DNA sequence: TGTGCCAGCAGCGCCGGACAGGGAGGCACCTACGAGCAGTACTTC. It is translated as CASSAGQGGTYEQYF.

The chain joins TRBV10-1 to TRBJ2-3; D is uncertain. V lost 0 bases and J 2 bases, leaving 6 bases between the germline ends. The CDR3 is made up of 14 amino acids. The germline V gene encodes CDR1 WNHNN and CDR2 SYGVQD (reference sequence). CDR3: CASSESLDTDTQYF. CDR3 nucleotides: TGCGCCAGCAGTGAGTCTCTAGACACAGATACGCAGTATTTT.

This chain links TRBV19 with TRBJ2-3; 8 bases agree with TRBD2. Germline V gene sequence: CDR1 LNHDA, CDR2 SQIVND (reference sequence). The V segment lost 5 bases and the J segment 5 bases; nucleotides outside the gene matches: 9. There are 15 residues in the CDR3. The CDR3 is CASSPPGLAIDTQYF. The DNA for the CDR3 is TGTGCCAGTAGTCCGCCCGGACTAGCCATAGATACGCAGTATTTT.

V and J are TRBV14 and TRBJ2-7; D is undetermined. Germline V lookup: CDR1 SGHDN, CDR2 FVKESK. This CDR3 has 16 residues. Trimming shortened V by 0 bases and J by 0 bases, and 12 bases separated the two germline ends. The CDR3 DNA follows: TGTGCCAGCAGCCAAGAGGTGGGCAGGTCCTCCTACGAGCAGTACTTC. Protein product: CASSQEVGRSSYEQYF. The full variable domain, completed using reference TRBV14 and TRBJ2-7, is EAGVTQFPSHSVIEKGQTVTLRCDPISGHDNLYWYRRVMGKEIKFLLHFVKESKQDESGMPNNRFLAERTGGTYSTLKVQPAELEDSGVYFCASSQEVGRSSYEQYFGPGTRLTVT.

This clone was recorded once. The DNA for the CDR3 is TGTGCCAGCAGCTTGGCGTCCTACAATGAGCAGTTCTTC. Amino acid sequence: CASSLASYNEQFF. The chain carries TRBV5-6 and TRBJ2-1; D unclear. Germline CDR1 reads SGHDT; CDR2 reads YYEEEE. Between the trimmed V and J ends, which lost 0 bases and 1 base, there was a span of 2 bases. The CDR3 loop spans 13 amino acids.

As DNA, the CDR3 is TGTGCCAGCAGCACTGCAGGGGGCTTAAGTCAGCCCCAGCATTTT. Protein: CASSTAGGLSQPQHF. V gene TRBV5-6 combines with J gene TRBJ1-5; 8 bases agree with TRBD1. V lost 4 bases and J lost 6; bases outside the gene matches: 9. CDR3 length: 15 amino acids. CDR1 is SGHDT, CDR2 YYEEEE, per germline.

The CDR3 protein is CASSLSGGDSGELFF. Written as DNA, the CDR3 is TGTGCCAGCAGTTTGAGCGGGGGGGATAGTGGGGAGCTGTTTTTT. The chain couples TRBV28 to TRBJ2-2; TRBD2 agrees at 10 bases. Germline CDR1 reads MDHEN; CDR2 reads SYDVKM. CDR3 length: 15 residues. V shed 3 bases, J shed 8 bases, and the junction held 6 bases outside the gene matches.

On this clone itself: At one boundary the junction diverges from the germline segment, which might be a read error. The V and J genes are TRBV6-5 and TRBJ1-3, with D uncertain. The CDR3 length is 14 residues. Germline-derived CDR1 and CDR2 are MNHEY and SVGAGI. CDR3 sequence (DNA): TGTGCCAGCAGTTATAAGGGTGTTGGAAACACCGTATATTTT. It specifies CASSYKGVGNTVYF.